What follows are 13 T cell receptor beta chains derived from one specimen sequenced in a study of human T cells and chemical hapten exposure. The time point here: patch test 1, 2 weeks after DPC sensitization. This sample's treatment: therapeutic diphenylcyclopropenone sensitization with weekly scalp DPC. A single record per CDR3 protein comes from TCRdb applying MiXCR to the RACE reads. The top ten clones hold less than 15% of a sample with tens of thousands of distinct CDR3 sequences, approximately 9.3% of them seen once. The source material was whole blood, sampled in connection with sensitization to the hapten diphenylcyclopropenone (DPC). The receptors shown here come from a woman in her 40s with alopecia areata. Some clones in this sample may be carry-over from other donors' samples.

This clonotype was picked up many times. This chain links TRBV6-5 with TRBJ1-4; 8 nucleotides match TRBD1. After removal of 7 bases from V and 3 bases from J, the junction contained 4 bases not matched to a gene. CDR3 length: 14 amino acids. Germline loops: CDR1 MNHEY, CDR2 SVGAGI. CDR3: CASKPGQANEKLFF. The CDR3 DNA reads as TGTGCCAGCAAACCGGGACAGGCTAATGAAAAACTGTTTTTT.

This clonotype was detected ten times or more. One end of the junction does not line up with germline, which may come from a read error. The gene calls are TRBV5-1 and TRBJ2-5; 7 bases agree with TRBD2. Germline lookup yields CDR1 SGHRS and CDR2 YFSETQ. The CDR3 spans 16 residues. The CDR3 DNA reads as TGCGCCAGCCGCTTAGGGCGCGGGGGATACCAAGAGACCCAGTACTTC. It translates to CASRLGRGGYQETQYF.

The V and J genes are TRBV7-9 and TRBJ2-3; D possibly uses TRBD1 or TRBD2 (5 bases each). The CDR3 loop spans 16 amino acids. With 5 bases removed from V and 4 bases from J, the gap between germline ends came to 19 bases. From germline, CDR1 is SEHNR and CDR2 FQNEAQ (reference sequence). In DNA, the CDR3 is TGTGCCAGCAGCCGGCGGGCCTCTAGGGGTCCAGATACGCAGTATTTT. Protein sequence: CASSRRASRGPDTQYF.

The table lists this clonotype with a few counts. The CDR3, as DNA: TGTGCCAGCAGCCTAGGACAGGACACAGATACGCAGTATTTT. This encodes CASSLGQDTDTQYF. The rearrangement joins TRBV7-9 to TRBJ2-3; 7 positions agree with TRBD1. This CDR3 is built from 14 residues. J lost 2 bases, V lost 5 bases, and 4 bases had no gene match. In germline, CDR1 is SEHNR, CDR2 FQNEAQ (reference sequence). Looking up the rest from reference TRBV7-9 and TRBJ2-3 gives the full variable domain: DTGVSQNPRHKITKRGQNVTFRCDPISEHNRLYWYRQTLGQGPEFLTYFQNEAQLEKSRLLSDRFSAERPKGSFSTLEIQRTEQGDSAMYLCASSLGQDTDTQYFGPGTRLTVL.

This clonotype occurred many times. V and J are TRBV7-2 and TRBJ1-1, with a weak D call TRBD1 (5 bases). CDR1 is SGHTA, CDR2 FQGNSA, per germline. The V end lost 4 bases, the J end lost 2 bases, and 8 bases lay between the germline ends. This CDR3 is 13 amino acids long. CDR3 bases: TGTGCCAGCAGCTCACAGGTTAACACTGAAGCTTTCTTT. Translation gives CASSSQVNTEAFF.

This clonotype was recorded many times. The chain carries TRBV2 and TRBJ1-5; D gene ambiguous. Germline CDR1 reads SNHLY; CDR2 reads FYNNEI. This CDR3 has 13 residues. The V and J ends lost 8 bases and 2 bases respectively, with 10 bases between them. The CDR3 DNA is TGTGCCAGCGGAGAGGCGCGCAATCAGCCCCAGCATTTT. This codes for CASGEARNQPQHF.

Remarks on this clonotype: This may stem from a read error, because a much larger clone lies one nucleotide away. CDR3 sequence reads: CASSAGQGTEYEQYF. The CDR3 DNA reads TGTGCCAGTAGTGCGGGACAGGGGACGGAATACGAGCAGTACTTC. The chain carries TRBV19 and TRBJ2-7; 10 bases are shared with TRBD1. Per germline, CDR1 LNHDA and CDR2 SQIVND (reference sequence). This CDR3 region has 15 residues. J gave up 4 bases and V 5 bases, and 8 bases lay outside the gene matches. The full variable domain, its missing parts supplied by reference TRBV19 and TRBJ2-7, is DGGITQSPKYLFRKEGQNVTLSCEQNLNHDAMYWYRQDPGQGLRLIYYSQIVNDFQKGDIAEGYSVSREKKESFPLTVTSAQKNPTAFYLCASSAGQGTEYEQYFGPGTRLTVT.

This clonotype was seen at least ten times. V gene TRBV2 combines with J gene TRBJ2-3, with 7 bases fitting TRBD1. CDR1 SNHLY and CDR2 FYNNEI come from the germline V gene. CDR3 size: 14 residues. The V and J ends lost 6 bases and 2 bases, in that order; junction bases with no gene match: 5. CDR3 region: CASRGQSPTDTQYF. CDR3 nucleotides: TGTGCCAGCAGGGGACAGTCCCCCACAGATACGCAGTATTTT. Drawing the rest from reference TRBV2 and TRBJ2-3, the complete variable domain is EPEVTQTPSHQVTQMGQEVILRCVPISNHLYFYWYRQILGQKVEFLVSFYNNEISEKSEIFDDQFSVERPDGSNFTLKIRSTKLEDSAMYFCASRGQSPTDTQYFGPGTRLTVL.

This clonotype was observed at least ten times. The chain recombines TRBV5-1 with TRBJ2-3; perhaps D is TRBD1 or TRBD2 (5 bases each). From germline, CDR1 is SGHRS and CDR2 YFSETQ. The CDR3 totals 14 residues. The ends were cut back, 4 bases at V and 1 base at J, with 10 bases in the middle. The CDR3 sequence is CASSVRGRTDTQYF. In DNA form, the CDR3 reads TGCGCCAGCAGCGTCCGGGGCCGCACAGATACGCAGTATTTT.

This sequence joins TRBV6-1 and TRBJ2-2; D not certain. V was cut by 7 bases and J by 1 base, with 10 bases left in between. CDR1 and CDR2 from the germline V gene are MNHNS and SASEGT. There are 14 residues in the CDR3. This chain's CDR3 is CASKPLVNTGELFF. Here the CDR3 DNA reads TGTGCCAGCAAACCCCTTGTGAACACCGGGGAGCTGTTTTTT.

The J gene is TRBJ2-3, the V gene TRBV20-1; D may be TRBD1 (7 bases). Deletions cut 6 bases from V and 2 bases from J, with 21 bases between. The CDR3 sequence is 16 residues long. Germline CDR1 is DFQATT and CDR2 is SNEGSKA (reference sequence). CDR3 amino acids: CSASKPQGGDTDTQYF. CDR3 bases: TGCAGTGCCAGCAAACCCCAGGGGGGAGACACAGATACGCAGTATTTT.

This clonotype was counted at least ten times. V and J are TRBV4-3 and TRBJ1-4; tentative D call: TRBD1 (6 bases). CDR1 LGHNA and CDR2 YSLEER come from the germline V gene. This CDR3 spans 14 amino acids. V lost 0 bases, J lost 8 bases, and 10 bases lay in between. The CDR3 DNA follows: TGCGCCAGCAGCCAAGACAGGGGAAGGGAAAAACTGTTTTTT. Translating it yields CASSQDRGREKLFF.

This clonotype has at least ten counts. This chain connects TRBV5-1 to TRBJ1-1; no clear D. Germline V CDR1 and CDR2: SGHRS, YFSETQ. CDR3 size: 16 residues. Trimming took 3 bases from V and 0 from J, leaving 15 bases between them. The chain's CDR3 is CASSSPPMGMNTEAFF. The CDR3 DNA reads as TGCGCCAGCAGCTCCCCCCCGATGGGTATGAACACTGAAGCTTTCTTT. The full variable domain, rest sourced from reference TRBV5-1 and TRBJ1-1, is KAGVTQTPRYLIKTRGQQVTLSCSPISGHRSVSWYQQTPGQGLQFLFEYFSETQRNKGNFPGRFSGRQFSNSRSEMNVSTLELGDSALYLCASSSPPMGMNTEAFFGQGTRLTVV.